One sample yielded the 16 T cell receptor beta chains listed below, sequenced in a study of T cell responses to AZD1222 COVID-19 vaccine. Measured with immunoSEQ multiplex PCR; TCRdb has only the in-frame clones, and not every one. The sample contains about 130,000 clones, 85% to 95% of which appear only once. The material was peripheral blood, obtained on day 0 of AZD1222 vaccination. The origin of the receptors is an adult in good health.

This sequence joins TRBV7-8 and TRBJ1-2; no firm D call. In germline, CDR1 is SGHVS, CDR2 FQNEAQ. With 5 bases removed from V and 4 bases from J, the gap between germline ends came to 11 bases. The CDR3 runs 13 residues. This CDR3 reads CASSREELYGYTF. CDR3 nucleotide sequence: TGTGCCAGCAGCCGGGAGGAACTCTATGGCTACACCTTC.

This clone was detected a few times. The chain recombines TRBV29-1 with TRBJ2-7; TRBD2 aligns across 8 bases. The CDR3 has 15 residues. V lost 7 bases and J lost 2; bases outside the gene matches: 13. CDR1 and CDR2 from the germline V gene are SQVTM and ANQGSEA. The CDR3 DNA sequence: TGCAGCGGTACTAGCGGAGGAACAGGCCCCTACGAGCAGTACTTC. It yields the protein CSGTSGGTGPYEQYF.

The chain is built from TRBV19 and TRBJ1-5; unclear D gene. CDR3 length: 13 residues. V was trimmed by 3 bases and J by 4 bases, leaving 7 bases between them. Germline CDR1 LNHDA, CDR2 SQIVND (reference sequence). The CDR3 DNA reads TGTGCCAGTAGTATGGTAGGGAATCAGCCCCAGCATTTT. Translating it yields CASSMVGNQPQHF.

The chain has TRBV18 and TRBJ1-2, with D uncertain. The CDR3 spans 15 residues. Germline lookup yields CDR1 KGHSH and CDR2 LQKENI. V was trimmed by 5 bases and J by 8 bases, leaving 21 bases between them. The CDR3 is CASSSLRTETEGYTF. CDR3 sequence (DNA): TGTGCCAGCTCATCCCTGAGGACGGAAACCGAGGGCTACACCTTC.

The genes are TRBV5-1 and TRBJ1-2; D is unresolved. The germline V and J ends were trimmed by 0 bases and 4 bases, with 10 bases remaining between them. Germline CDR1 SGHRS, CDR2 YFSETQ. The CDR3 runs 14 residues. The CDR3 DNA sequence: TGCGCCAGCAGCTTGGCTCTCCAGCCCTATGGCTACACCTTC. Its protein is CASSLALQPYGYTF.

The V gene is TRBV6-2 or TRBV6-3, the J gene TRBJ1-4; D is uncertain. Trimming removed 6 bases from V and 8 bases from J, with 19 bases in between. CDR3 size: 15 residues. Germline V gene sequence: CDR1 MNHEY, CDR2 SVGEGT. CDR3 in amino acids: CASSNTASLPEKLFF. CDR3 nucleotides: TGTGCCAGCAGCAATACCGCGTCCTTACCAGAAAAACTGTTTTTT.

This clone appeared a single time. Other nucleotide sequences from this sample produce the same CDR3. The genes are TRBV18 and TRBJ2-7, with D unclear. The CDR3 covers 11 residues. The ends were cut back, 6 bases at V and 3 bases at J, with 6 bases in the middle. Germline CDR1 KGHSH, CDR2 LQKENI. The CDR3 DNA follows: TGTGCCAGCTCCCCCGGCTACGAGCAGTACTTC. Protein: CASSPGYEQYF.

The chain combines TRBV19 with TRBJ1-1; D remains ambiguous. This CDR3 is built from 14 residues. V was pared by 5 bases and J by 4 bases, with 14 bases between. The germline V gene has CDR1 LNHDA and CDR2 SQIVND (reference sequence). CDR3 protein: CASSWGFAGTEAFF. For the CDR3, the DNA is TGTGCCAGTAGTTGGGGATTTGCAGGCACTGAAGCTTTCTTT.

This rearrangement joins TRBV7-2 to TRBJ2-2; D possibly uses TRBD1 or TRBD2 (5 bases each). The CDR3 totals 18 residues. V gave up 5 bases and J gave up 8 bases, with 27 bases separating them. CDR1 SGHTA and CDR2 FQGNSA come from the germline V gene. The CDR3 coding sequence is TGTGCCAGCAGCCTCCTGGGAAGGGACGGCCGAAGGATGGGGGAGCTGTTTTTT. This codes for CASSLLGRDGRRMGELFF.

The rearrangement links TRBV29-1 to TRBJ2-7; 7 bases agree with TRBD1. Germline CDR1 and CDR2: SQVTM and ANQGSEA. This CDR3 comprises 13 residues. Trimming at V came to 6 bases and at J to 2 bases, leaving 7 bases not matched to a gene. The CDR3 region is CSVQGQLTYEQYF. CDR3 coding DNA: TGCAGCGTACAGGGACAGCTGACCTACGAGCAGTACTTC.

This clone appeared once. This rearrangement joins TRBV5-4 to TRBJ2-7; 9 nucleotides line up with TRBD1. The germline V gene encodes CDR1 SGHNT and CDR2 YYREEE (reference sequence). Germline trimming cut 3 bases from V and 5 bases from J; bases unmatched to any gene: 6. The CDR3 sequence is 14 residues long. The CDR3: CASSSGTGNNEQYF. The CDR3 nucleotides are TGTGCCAGCAGCTCGGGGACAGGGAACAACGAGCAGTACTTC.

CDR3 nucleotides: TGTGCCAGCAGCCAAGTGGGGGGCCCGTATGGCTACACCTTC. Its protein product is CASSQVGGPYGYTF. The chain joins TRBV3-1 (or the pseudogene TRBV3-2) to TRBJ1-2; D perhaps matches TRBD1 (6 bases). Germline-derived CDR1 and CDR2 are LGHDT and YNNKEL (reference sequence). This CDR3 is 14 amino acids long. V lost 1 base, J lost 5 bases, and 11 bases lay in between.

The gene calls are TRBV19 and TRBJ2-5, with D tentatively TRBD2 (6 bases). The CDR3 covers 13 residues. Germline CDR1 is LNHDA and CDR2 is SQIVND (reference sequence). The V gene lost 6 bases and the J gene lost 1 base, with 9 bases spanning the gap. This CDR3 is CASRKRVQETQYF. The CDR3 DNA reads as TGTGCCAGTAGAAAGCGGGTCCAAGAGACCCAGTACTTC.

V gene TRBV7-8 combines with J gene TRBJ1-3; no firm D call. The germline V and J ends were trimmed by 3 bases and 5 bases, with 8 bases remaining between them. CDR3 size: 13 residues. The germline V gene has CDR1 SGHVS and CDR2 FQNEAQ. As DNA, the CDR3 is TGTGCCAGCAGCTTCCCTTCCCGAAACACCATATATTTT. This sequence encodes CASSFPSRNTIYF.

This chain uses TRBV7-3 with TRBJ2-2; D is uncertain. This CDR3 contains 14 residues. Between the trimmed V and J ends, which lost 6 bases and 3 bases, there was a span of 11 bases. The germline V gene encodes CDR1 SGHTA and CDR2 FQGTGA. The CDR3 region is CASRQIGHTGELFF. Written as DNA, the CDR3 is TGTGCCAGCAGACAGATAGGGCACACCGGGGAGCTGTTTTTT.

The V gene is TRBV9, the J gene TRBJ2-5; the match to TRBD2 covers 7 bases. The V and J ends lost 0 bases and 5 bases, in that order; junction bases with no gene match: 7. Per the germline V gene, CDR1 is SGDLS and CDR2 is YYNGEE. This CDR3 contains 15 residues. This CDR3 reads CASSVVGGEGETQYF. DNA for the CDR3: TGTGCCAGCAGCGTAGTAGGAGGGGAGGGTGAGACCCAGTACTTC.